A single sample is the source of the 11 T cell receptor beta chains below, sequenced in a study of cytomegalovirus exposure and HLA in healthy donors. PCR primers comprised 60 Vbeta and 13 Jbeta primers. Sequenced by immunoSEQ multiplex PCR; TCRdb stores in-frame clones only, minus some. The sample has some 180,000 clones; around 75% are singletons. Source material: PBMCs. The source is a male donor in good health and CMV-seronegative.

V usage is TRBV5-8 and J usage is TRBJ2-3; no clear D gene. Looked up from germline, CDR1 is SGHTS and CDR2 is YDEGEE. V was clipped by 3 bases and J by 2 bases, with 16 bases between them. The CDR3 runs to 16 residues. CDR3 sequence: CASSSLGPEATDTQYF. The CDR3 nucleotides read TGTGCCAGCAGCTCCTTAGGTCCCGAGGCCACAGATACGCAGTATTTT.

The V and J genes are TRBV30 and TRBJ1-1; D not certain. The CDR3 is made up of 12 amino acids. V lost 6 bases to trimming and J lost 1 base, with 9 bases between them. CDR1 and CDR2 (germline): GTSNPN, SVGIG (reference sequence). Here the CDR3 DNA reads TGTGCCTGCCTACGTGGGAACACTGAAGCTTTCTTT. This translates into CACLRGNTEAFF.

This clone was seen a single time. V and J are TRBV30 and TRBJ1-2; D might be TRBD1 (5 bases). Trimming pared 8 bases from V and 8 bases from J, leaving 12 bases between. CDR1 and CDR2 from the germline V gene are GTSNPN and SVGIG (reference sequence). The CDR3 is 10 residues long. For the CDR3, the DNA is TGTGCCGCCGGGGGGGGAGGCTACACCTTC. Its protein product is CAAGGGGYTF.

The chain links TRBV19 to TRBJ1-3; tentatively, D is TRBD1 (6 bases). Germline CDR1 is LNHDA and CDR2 is SQIVND (reference sequence). This CDR3 is built from 15 residues. The V end was cut by 6 bases, the J end by 2 bases, with 14 bases between. Here the CDR3 DNA reads TGTGCCAGTAGGAACCTGGACAGAGCTGGAAACACCATATATTTT. It codes for CASRNLDRAGNTIYF. Full variable domain (rest looked up from reference TRBV19 and TRBJ1-3): DGGITQSPKYLFRKEGQNVTLSCEQNLNHDAMYWYRQDPGQGLRLIYYSQIVNDFQKGDIAEGYSVSREKKESFPLTVTSAQKNPTAFYLCASRNLDRAGNTIYFGEGSWLTVV.

This chain joins TRBV9 and TRBJ2-1, with D perhaps matching TRBD2 (6 bases). V lost 0 bases and J 3 bases, leaving 19 bases between the germline ends. Per germline, CDR1 SGDLS and CDR2 YYNGEE. CDR3 length: 18 residues. The CDR3: CASSVGGGLPSNYNEQFF. CDR3 nucleotide sequence: TGTGCCAGCAGCGTAGGGGGAGGACTACCCAGCAACTACAATGAGCAGTTCTTC.

V usage is TRBV6-4 and J usage is TRBJ1-2; 7 nucleotides match TRBD1. Trimming at V came to 5 bases and at J to 2 bases, leaving 11 bases not matched to a gene. The CDR3 extends over 16 amino acids. From germline, CDR1 is MRHNA and CDR2 SNTAGT. CDR3 sequence reads: CASSQTTGAWNYGYTF. Here the CDR3 DNA reads TGTGCCAGCAGTCAAACTACAGGGGCCTGGAACTATGGCTACACCTTC.

This chain uses TRBV9 with TRBJ2-7, with D perhaps TRBD1 (7 bases). CDR1 SGDLS and CDR2 YYNGEE come from the germline V gene. CDR3 length: 13 amino acids. With 3 bases removed from V and 4 bases from J, the gap between germline ends came to 11 bases. The CDR3 loop reads CASSAQGGYEQYF. CDR3 coding DNA: TGTGCCAGCAGCGCTCAGGGGGGATACGAGCAGTACTTC.

The count of this clone is one. The J gene is TRBJ2-5, the V gene TRBV5-1, with 7 bases that match TRBD1. Germline CDR1 and CDR2: SGHRS and YFSETQ. The CDR3 runs 16 residues. With V trimmed by 9 bases and J by 1 base, 15 bases remained unmatched. CDR3 nucleotides: TGCGCCACCTCTCCCAACAGGGGATGGGGCCAAGAGACCCAGTACTTC. This codes for CATSPNRGWGQETQYF.

The chain joins TRBV6-5 to TRBJ2-1; D remains unclear. The CDR3 totals 11 residues. Germline V gene lookup returns CDR1 MNHEY and CDR2 SVGAGI. The V and J ends lost 4 bases and 7 bases respectively, with 5 bases between them. Here the CDR3 DNA reads TGTGCCAGCAGTTTCTTTAATGAGCAGTTCTTC. This translates into CASSFFNEQFF.

The rearrangement joins TRBV5-4 to TRBJ2-3; 12 nucleotides agree with TRBD2. The CDR3 totals 18 residues. Germline V gives CDR1 SGHNT, CDR2 YYREEE (reference sequence). Trimming at V came to 4 bases and at J to 2 bases, leaving 11 bases not matched to a gene. The CDR3 loop is CASSPYELAGGLTDTQYF. The CDR3, as DNA: TGTGCCAGCAGCCCCTACGAACTAGCGGGGGGACTCACAGATACGCAGTATTTT.

The chain carries TRBV5-1 and TRBJ2-2, with 11 bases lining up with TRBD2. The V segment lost 4 bases and the J segment 6 bases; nucleotides outside the gene matches: 5. Germline-derived CDR1 and CDR2 are SGHRS and YFSETQ. The CDR3 covers 15 residues. CDR3 DNA sequence: TGCGCCAGCAGCCTTCTGACTAGCGGGGCCGGGGAGCTGTTTTTT. Protein product: CASSLLTSGAGELFF.